Following are 14 T cell receptor beta chains from one sample sequenced in a study of neurological immune-mediated disorders. Time point of the sample: longitudinal time-point 1 (baseline). Using its own MiXCR run on the 5' RACE reads, TCRdb lists one record per CDR3 protein. This table has some 54,000 distinct CDR3 sequences, around 10% appearing once. Input material: PBMCs. The receptors shown here come from a male donor with HTLV-1-associated myelopathy (HAM/TSP).

This clonotype was detected many times. J is TRBJ2-5 and V is TRBV2, with TRBD2 as a possible D gene (5 bases). Germline CDR1 SNHLY, CDR2 FYNNEI. The V and J ends lost 0 bases and 5 bases respectively, with 13 bases between them. The CDR3 is 15 residues long. CDR3 residues: CASSEAGFEGETQYF. CDR3 nucleotides: TGTGCCAGCAGTGAAGCTGGGTTCGAGGGCGAGACCCAGTACTTC.

This clonotype was recorded many times. This chain links TRBV11-2 with TRBJ1-6; no definite D call. Germline V gene sequence: CDR1 SGHAT, CDR2 FQNNGV. V was shortened by 9 bases and J by 10 bases, with 13 bases between the two germline ends. The CDR3 covers 12 residues. The CDR3: CASSGFFSPLHF. CDR3 nucleotides: TGTGCCAGTTCGGGGTTTTTCTCACCCCTCCACTTT.

The sample holds many counts of this clonotype. The chain has TRBV15 and TRBJ1-1; 9 bases fit TRBD1. Germline V gene sequence: CDR1 LNHNV, CDR2 YYDKDF (reference sequence). V dropped 6 bases and J dropped 1; count of bases not matched to a gene: 3. The CDR3 covers 14 residues. The CDR3 loop reads CATRRDRANTEAFF. Written as DNA, the CDR3 is TGTGCCACCAGAAGGGACAGGGCGAACACTGAAGCTTTCTTT.

This clonotype was picked up many times. V usage is TRBV7-6 and J usage is TRBJ2-1; D unresolved. This CDR3 has 14 amino acids. Trimming removed 7 bases from V and 1 base from J, with 11 bases in between. CDR1 SGHVS and CDR2 FNYEAQ come from the germline V gene. The CDR3 DNA reads TGTGCCAGCACCAGAGACAAATCCTACAATGAGCAGTTCTTC. Protein product: CASTRDKSYNEQFF.

The table lists this clonotype with many counts. The V gene is TRBV12-3 or TRBV12-4, the J gene TRBJ2-1; weak D call: TRBD2 (6 bases). The V gene lost 4 bases and the J gene lost 6 bases, with 16 bases spanning the gap. The CDR3 extends over 15 amino acids. CDR3 bases: TGTGCCAGCAGTTCCCTGGCGGGGCTACCCAATGAGCAGTTCTTC. This translates into CASSSLAGLPNEQFF.

This clonotype has at least ten counts. The V and J genes are TRBV12-3 or TRBV12-4 and TRBJ2-2; D gene ambiguous. This CDR3 is built from 12 residues. With 2 bases removed from V and 6 bases from J, the gap between germline ends came to 4 bases. The CDR3 nucleotides are TGTGCCAGCAGTTTAACCCCCGGGGAGCTGTTTTTT. This encodes CASSLTPGELFF.

Ten or more counts support this clonotype. The V and J genes are TRBV18 and TRBJ1-1; a possible D gene is TRBD1 (5 bases). CDR1 and CDR2 from the germline V gene are KGHSH and LQKENI. This CDR3 has 13 residues. Trimming cost V 4 bases and J 0 bases, with 6 bases left between them. CDR3 sequence reads: CASSQTVNTEAFF. The CDR3 DNA sequence: TGTGCCAGCTCACAGACAGTGAACACTGAAGCTTTCTTT.

This chain links TRBV12-3 or TRBV12-4 with TRBJ2-2, with TRBD2 as a possible D gene (7 bases). V dropped 6 bases and J dropped 6 bases, with 20 bases sitting between them. This CDR3 is 16 amino acids long. The CDR3, as DNA: TGTGCCAGCAGCCGCCCGGTGGGGGGGGGCTCCGGGGAGCTGTTTTTT. This encodes CASSRPVGGGSGELFF.

This clonotype has at least ten counts. CDR3 sequence reads: CASTPAVGPSNQPQHF. CDR3 sequence (DNA): TGTGCCAGCACCCCCGCGGTGGGACCTAGCAATCAGCCCCAGCATTTT. The chain recombines TRBV28 with TRBJ1-5, with D maybe TRBD1 (5 bases). Germline V gene lookup returns CDR1 MDHEN and CDR2 SYDVKM. V was cut by 7 bases and J by 0 bases, with 16 bases left in between. The CDR3 extends over 16 amino acids.

This clonotype showed up many times. The chain combines TRBV5-6 with TRBJ2-3; TRBD1 might be the D (5 bases). The CDR3 consists of 15 residues. The germline V and J ends were trimmed by 4 bases and 0 bases, with 12 bases remaining between them. Germline CDR1 SGHDT, CDR2 YYEEEE. The CDR3 here is CASSQTALSTDTQYF. The CDR3 bases are TGTGCCAGCAGCCAGACAGCCCTTAGCACAGATACGCAGTATTTT.

In its sample, this clonotype was seen many times. The V call is TRBV7-2, the J call TRBJ2-3, with TRBD2 identical over 9 bases. Germline-derived CDR1 and CDR2 are SGHTA and FQGNSA. The CDR3 is 13 residues long. Trimming removed 0 bases from V and 8 bases from J; junction bases left unmatched: 0. The CDR3 region has the DNA TGTGCCAGCAGCTTAGCTAGCGGGGGTACGCAGTATTTT. Encoded protein: CASSLASGGTQYF.

This clonotype was seen many times. The rearrangement joins TRBV6-4 to TRBJ2-2; 7 bases map to TRBD2. Losses at the gene ends were 8 bases for V and 5 bases for J; bases not matched to a gene: 8. Germline lookup yields CDR1 MRHNA and CDR2 SNTAGT. The CDR3 runs to 14 residues. The CDR3 protein is CASRRLAGTGELFF. The CDR3 nucleotides read TGTGCCAGCCGAAGACTAGCCGGGACCGGGGAGCTGTTTTTT.

This clonotype was found many times. The chain uses TRBV7-2 and TRBJ1-2; no clear D. Trimming stripped 4 bases from V and 4 bases from J, with 7 bases between. CDR1 is SGHTA, CDR2 FQGNSA, per germline. CDR3 length: 12 amino acids. In DNA form, the CDR3 reads TGTGCCAGCAGCTATGCGAGCTATGGCTACACCTTC. This sequence encodes CASSYASYGYTF.

This clonotype occurred many times. The rearrangement uses TRBV5-1 and TRBJ2-2; a possible D gene is TRBD1 (5 bases). Germline assignment: CDR1 SGHRS and CDR2 YFSETQ. Trimming left V 7 bases short and J 2 bases short, with 12 bases between. This CDR3 contains 14 residues. This CDR3 is CASRRVDNTGELFF. CDR3 DNA: TGCGCCAGCCGCAGGGTTGACAACACCGGGGAGCTGTTTTTT. Using reference TRBV5-1 and TRBJ2-2 for the parts outside the CDR3, the full variable domain is KAGVTQTPRYLIKTRGQQVTLSCSPISGHRSVSWYQQTPGQGLQFLFEYFSETQRNKGNFPGRFSGRQFSNSRSEMNVSTLELGDSALYLCASRRVDNTGELFFGEGSRLTVL.